This paragraph covers one TCR beta chain sequence. The antigen is undetermined. The CDR3 is made up of 13 amino acids. Trimming removed 5 bases from V and 4 bases from J, with 10 bases in between. From germline, CDR1 is SEHNR and CDR2 FQNEAQ (reference sequence). The data were taken from a study of graft-versus-host responses after intestinal transplantation. The repertoire was sequenced with immunoSEQ multiplex PCR; TCRdb's copy has only in-frame clones and lacks some. The profile shows 55,000 to 70,000 clones, about 90% of them singletons. Whole-study results and caveats: GvH clones were found in recipient marrow; some appeared first in ileum or blood.

The clonotype was recovered from a human patient who received an intestinal transplant, so some T cells may come from the graft donor. Sequencing was performed on PBMCs, taken 118 to 130 days after intestinal transplantation. The gene calls are TRBV7-9 and TRBJ2-3; no clear D. The CDR3 bases are TGTGCCAGCAGCCCCCCCGCGGCAGATACGCAGTATTTT. This encodes CASSPPAADTQYF. Full variable domain (remainder filled in from reference TRBV7-9 and TRBJ2-3): DTGVSQNPRHKITKRGQNVTFRCDPISEHNRLYWYRQTLGQGPEFLTYFQNEAQLEKSRLLSDRFSAERPKGSFSTLEIQRTEQGDSAMYLCASSPPAADTQYFGPGTRLTVL.